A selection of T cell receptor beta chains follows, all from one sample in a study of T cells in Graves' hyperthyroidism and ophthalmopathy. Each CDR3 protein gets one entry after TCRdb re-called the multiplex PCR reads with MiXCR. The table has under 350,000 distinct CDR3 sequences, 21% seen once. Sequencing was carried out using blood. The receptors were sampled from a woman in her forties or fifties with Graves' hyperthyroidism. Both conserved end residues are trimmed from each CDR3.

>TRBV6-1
ASSRRQTYTEAF
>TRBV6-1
ASSFGLGRAKNIQY
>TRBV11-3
ASSRQTNTGELF
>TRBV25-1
ASSPQGQGLGGYT
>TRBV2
ASSFRTENEKLF
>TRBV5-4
ASSPIRDSHYEQY
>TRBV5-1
ASSSWGTDTQY
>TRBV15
ATSRVAGLGSYNEQF
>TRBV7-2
ASSLGGGIMEETQY
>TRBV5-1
ASSFIRERADTQY
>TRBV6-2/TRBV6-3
ASSRQGASPLH
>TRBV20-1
SARRQTLNQPQH
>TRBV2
ASSEALHWGTGNEQF
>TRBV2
ASSGSTGTGHFNQPQH
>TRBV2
ASMGDSNEKLF
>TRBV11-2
ASSFASLTDYSGNTIY
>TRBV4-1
ASSSSGYEQF
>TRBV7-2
ASRSLADSTRD